The 26 T cell receptor beta chains given below trace back to one sample, sequenced in a study of graft-versus-host responses after intestinal transplantation. The antigens for these receptors are not known. Assay: immunoSEQ multiplex PCR; the TCRdb copy retains only in-frame clones and omits some. This sample has over 80,000 clones, with 75% to 95% found just once. This material consisted of unstimulated CD4+ T cells sorted from spleen or lymph node cells, taken before transplant. The receptors shown here come from a human donor who was the organ donor for an intestinal transplant.

The chain recombines TRBV7-9 with TRBJ1-1, with a tentative D call TRBD1 (6 bases). The CDR3 extends over 18 amino acids. V was shortened by 2 bases and J by 1 base, with 20 bases between the two germline ends. CDR1 is SEHNR, CDR2 FQNEAQ, per germline (reference sequence). The CDR3 protein is CASSLMRTRDTGNTEAFF. The CDR3 DNA follows: TGTGCCAGCAGCTTAATGAGGACCCGGGACACCGGGAACACTGAAGCTTTCTTT. Together with reference TRBV7-9 and TRBJ1-1, the CDR3 gives the full variable domain: DTGVSQNPRHKITKRGQNVTFRCDPISEHNRLYWYRQTLGQGPEFLTYFQNEAQLEKSRLLSDRFSAERPKGSFSTLEIQRTEQGDSAMYLCASSLMRTRDTGNTEAFFGQGTRLTVV.

This clone was picked up one time. The chain recombines TRBV4-1 with TRBJ1-2, with 7 nucleotides matching TRBD1. Germline trimming cut 0 bases from V and 3 bases from J; bases unmatched to any gene: 4. The CDR3 has 15 residues. CDR1 and CDR2 (germline): MGHRA, YSYEKL. The CDR3 coding sequence is TGCGCCAGCAGCCAAGAAATTGGACAGGACTATGGCTACACCTTC. It is translated as CASSQEIGQDYGYTF.

This clone was observed a few times. The chain is built from TRBV4-3 and TRBJ2-3; no reliable D call. The V end lost 1 base, the J end lost 3 bases, and 5 bases lay between the germline ends. This CDR3 comprises 13 residues. Germline lookup yields CDR1 LGHNA and CDR2 YSLEER. The CDR3 reads CASSQARTDTQYF. The CDR3 DNA reads TGCGCCAGCAGCCAAGCGAGGACAGATACGCAGTATTTT.

CDR3 residues: CASSDRVSYNEQFF. CDR3 nucleotide sequence: TGCGCCAGCAGCGACAGGGTCTCCTACAATGAGCAGTTCTTC. The rearrangement joins TRBV4-3 to TRBJ2-1, with 7 bases that match TRBD1. The CDR3 is 14 amino acids. The germline V gene has CDR1 LGHNA and CDR2 YSLEER. J lost 0 bases, V lost 5 bases, and 1 base had no gene match.

The rearrangement uses TRBV7-6 and TRBJ2-7; 10 nucleotides match TRBD1. This CDR3 has 16 amino acids. Per the germline V gene, CDR1 is SGHVS and CDR2 is FNYEAQ. The J segment lost 3 bases and the V segment lost 5 bases, leaving 10 bases of the junction unmatched. The CDR3 nucleotides are TGTGCCAGCAGCGCACACCGACAGGGGGCGGGCTACGAGCAGTACTTC. Its translation: CASSAHRQGAGYEQYF.

The gene calls are TRBV6-4 and TRBJ1-2; D remains ambiguous. Germline lookup yields CDR1 MRHNA and CDR2 SNTAGT. The V end lost 3 bases, the J end lost 5 bases, and 10 bases lay between the germline ends. The CDR3 runs 13 residues. CDR3 in amino acids: CASSEFHAYGYTF. The CDR3 nucleotides are TGTGCCAGCAGTGAGTTCCACGCGTATGGCTACACCTTC.

The chain has TRBV19 and TRBJ1-5; D is perhaps TRBD1 (6 bases). V shed 9 bases and J shed 0 bases, with 27 bases lying between them. The CDR3 length is 19 residues. Germline-derived CDR1 and CDR2 are LNHDA and SQIVND (reference sequence). CDR3 nucleotides: TGTGCCAGCACCTTCCTACGGGGAGGGGGTGGATATAGCAATCAGCCCCAGCATTTT. Translating it yields CASTFLRGGGGYSNQPQHF.

The chain uses TRBV5-1 and TRBJ1-1; D is possibly TRBD1 (6 bases). Germline CDR1 SGHRS, CDR2 YFSETQ. The germline V and J ends were trimmed by 9 bases and 1 base, with 16 bases remaining between them. The CDR3 covers 14 residues. This CDR3 is CAIQEPGQNTEAFF. The CDR3 coding sequence is TGCGCCATTCAGGAACCGGGACAGAACACTGAAGCTTTCTTT.

The V gene is TRBV5-1, the J gene TRBJ2-6; 10 positions agree with TRBD2. Trimming removed 0 bases from V and 1 base from J; junction bases left unmatched: 10. The CDR3 covers 20 residues. The V gene's germline CDR1 is SGHRS and CDR2 YFSETQ. The CDR3: CASSLALLGLANSGANVLTF. The CDR3 nucleotides are TGCGCCAGCAGCTTGGCCTTACTGGGACTAGCGAATTCTGGGGCCAACGTCCTGACTTTC.

The rearrangement links TRBV29-1 to TRBJ2-5; no reliable D call. The CDR3 is 12 amino acids. CDR1 and CDR2 from the germline V gene are SQVTM and ANQGSEA. The V gene lost 7 bases and the J gene lost 0 bases, with 9 bases spanning the gap. The CDR3 coding sequence is TGCAGCGGTGATAGCAACCAAGAGACCCAGTACTTC. Amino acid sequence: CSGDSNQETQYF.

V gene TRBV10-3 combines with J gene TRBJ2-7; TRBD1 aligns across 7 bases. After removal of 9 bases from V and 6 bases from J, the junction contained 8 bases not matched to a gene. CDR3 length equals 12 residues. Germline V gene data show CDR1 as ENHRY and CDR2 as SYGVKD. In DNA form, the CDR3 reads TGTGCCATTCGACAGGGAGAGGGCGAGCAGTACTTC. Amino acid sequence: CAIRQGEGEQYF.

The chain carries TRBV5-6 and TRBJ2-3; 11 positions agree with TRBD2. J was trimmed by 6 bases and V by 4 bases; bases with no gene match: 13. Germline V gene data show CDR1 as SGHDT and CDR2 as YYEEEE. This CDR3 contains 17 residues. CDR3 sequence (DNA): TGTGCCAGCAGCCCACGACTAGCGGGGTTAAGGGGGGATACGCAGTATTTT. Its protein product is CASSPRLAGLRGDTQYF.

The chain combines TRBV11-2 with TRBJ2-4; 10 nucleotides line up with TRBD1. The germline V gene has CDR1 SGHAT and CDR2 FQNNGV. The trim removed 3 bases at V and 7 bases at J, leaving 3 bases unmatched. The CDR3 is 14 amino acids. CDR3 amino acids: CASSFRGQGNIQYF. Here the CDR3 DNA reads TGTGCCAGCAGCTTTAGGGGACAGGGGAACATTCAGTACTTC.

The gene calls are TRBV5-1 and TRBJ2-3, with D tentatively TRBD1 (7 bases). This CDR3 contains 15 residues. Trimming took off 4 bases at V and 1 base at J, with 13 bases between the two ends. Germline CDR1 is SGHRS and CDR2 is YFSETQ. The CDR3 DNA is TGCGCCAGCAGCCCGCAGGGGGGTGGCACAGATACGCAGTATTTT. It yields the protein CASSPQGGGTDTQYF.

This clone came up once. For the CDR3, the DNA is TGTGCCAGCAGCGAAAGGGGGTCTTACTATGGCTACACCTTC. Translated: CASSERGSYYGYTF. This chain connects TRBV5-6 to TRBJ1-2; D may be TRBD1 (6 bases). CDR1 SGHDT and CDR2 YYEEEE come from the germline V gene. Trimming took off 4 bases at V and 3 bases at J, with 13 bases between the two ends. The CDR3 is 14 residues long.

The chain joins TRBV6-1 to TRBJ2-7; TRBD1 agrees at 9 bases. Germline V gene sequence: CDR1 MNHNS, CDR2 SASEGT. J gave up 3 bases and V 11 bases, and 14 bases lay outside the gene matches. The CDR3 length is 15 residues. The CDR3 DNA sequence: TGTGCCGGGTCCCGGGACAGGGCGGAGGTCTACGAGCAGTACTTC. Protein: CAGSRDRAEVYEQYF.

This chain joins TRBV5-4 and TRBJ2-5; the D is unclear. The germline gives CDR1 SGHNT, CDR2 YYREEE (reference sequence). V was trimmed by 4 bases and J by 1 base, leaving 11 bases between them. This CDR3 region has 14 residues. CDR3 amino acids: CASSVTRVQETQYF. In nucleotides, the CDR3 is TGTGCCAGCAGCGTCACCCGGGTCCAAGAGACCCAGTACTTC.

V and J are TRBV28 and TRBJ1-1, with D tentatively TRBD1 (6 bases). The CDR3 loop spans 14 amino acids. Deletions cut 8 bases from V and 2 bases from J, with 15 bases between. Looked up from germline, CDR1 is MDHEN and CDR2 is SYDVKM. CDR3 amino acids: CASRERQANTEAFF. The CDR3 DNA is TGTGCCAGCCGGGAACGACAGGCCAACACTGAAGCTTTCTTT. Full variable domain (outside the CDR3, taken from reference TRBV28 and TRBJ1-1): DVKVTQSSRYLVKRTGEKVFLECVQDMDHENMFWYRQDPGLGLRLIYFSYDVKMKEKGDIPEGYSVSREKKERFSLILESASTNQTSMYLCASRERQANTEAFFGQGTRLTVV.

The chain links TRBV5-1 to TRBJ1-5; the match to TRBD1 covers 10 bases. Losses at the gene ends were 0 bases for V and 5 bases for J; bases not matched to a gene: 2. The CDR3 extends over 15 amino acids. CDR1 is SGHRS, CDR2 YFSETQ, per germline. The CDR3 reads CASSLGDRGDQPQHF. The DNA for the CDR3 is TGCGCCAGCAGCTTGGGGGACAGGGGCGATCAGCCCCAGCATTTT.

This clone was observed once. The chain carries TRBV18 and TRBJ2-1; D unresolved. Germline V gene lookup returns CDR1 KGHSH and CDR2 LQKENI. The CDR3 is 17 amino acids. Trimming shortened V by 3 bases and J by 2 bases, and 17 bases separated the two germline ends. CDR3 residues: CASSPSSVGQTYNEQFF. CDR3 nucleotide sequence: TGTGCCAGCTCACCGAGCAGCGTCGGTCAGACCTACAATGAGCAGTTCTTC.

The CDR3 DNA sequence: TGTGCCAGCTCCCCGGTACAGGTCAGTGAAGCTTTCTTT. Translated: CASSPVQVSEAFF. The chain is built from TRBV18 and TRBJ1-1; D perhaps matches TRBD1 (5 bases). Trimming removed 6 bases at V and 7 bases at J, with 15 bases between. The CDR3 has 13 amino acids. Germline CDR1 KGHSH, CDR2 LQKENI.

V is TRBV27 and J is TRBJ2-5; TRBD2 matches 7 bases. This CDR3 is built from 15 residues. Per the germline V gene, CDR1 is MNHEY and CDR2 is SMNVEV (reference sequence). The ends lost 2 bases at V and 2 bases at J; junction bases unmatched: 5. In DNA, the CDR3 is TGTGCCAGCAGTTTAGGGCTAGCGGTACAAGAGACCCAGTACTTC. Amino acids: CASSLGLAVQETQYF.

The V call is TRBV4-3, the J call TRBJ2-7; 8 bases fit TRBD2. J lost 2 bases, V lost 1 base, and 4 bases had no gene match. This CDR3 spans 15 amino acids. Germline CDR1 reads LGHNA; CDR2 reads YSLEER. CDR3 residues: CASSQVGSGAYEQYF. The DNA of the CDR3 is TGCGCCAGCAGCCAAGTGGGTAGCGGGGCCTACGAGCAGTACTTC.

In this sample, this clone turned up a few times. The chain uses TRBV10-3 and TRBJ1-4, with 7 bases matching TRBD1. Germline values: CDR1 ENHRY, CDR2 SYGVKD. The CDR3 contains 19 residues. V shed 3 bases and J 0 bases; nucleotides not matched to a gene: 13. The CDR3: CAISDDREALGATNEKLFF. CDR3 DNA: TGTGCCATCAGTGATGACAGGGAAGCCCTTGGTGCAACTAATGAAAAACTGTTTTTT.

This clone appeared once. The chain couples TRBV11-2 to TRBJ2-3; the match to TRBD2 covers 7 bases. V dropped 5 bases and J dropped 0; count of bases not matched to a gene: 11. Germline assignment: CDR1 SGHAT and CDR2 FQNNGV. The CDR3 contains 17 residues. The CDR3 bases are TGTGCCAGCAGCCAACTTACTAGCGTTCCTAGCACAGATACGCAGTATTTT. Translated: CASSQLTSVPSTDTQYF.

This clone appeared once. The V and J genes are TRBV5-4 and TRBJ1-1; 8 nucleotides match TRBD1. There are 17 residues in the CDR3. Germline V lookup: CDR1 SGHNT, CDR2 YYREEE (reference sequence). Trimming at V came to 5 bases and at J to 4 bases, leaving 16 bases not matched to a gene. CDR3 nucleotide sequence: TGTGCCAGCAGGGATGGGACAGGTTCATCTTTCGGCACTGAAGCTTTCTTT. This sequence encodes CASRDGTGSSFGTEAFF.